Below, 23 T cell receptor beta chains from the same sample are listed, as sequenced in a study of control samples from healthy donors and cancer patients. Sequencing was performed with immunoSEQ multiplex PCR; in TCRdb, only in-frame clones are kept and a portion is missing. There are about 160,000 clones in the sample; around 90% occur only once, and 12% lies in the top ten. Sequencing used blood. The source is a young man in good health.

V gene TRBV3-1 (or the pseudogene TRBV3-2) combines with J gene TRBJ1-1, with D unresolved. The ends were cut back, 1 base at V and 1 base at J, with 13 bases in the middle. CDR1 is LGHDT, CDR2 YNNKEL, per germline (reference sequence). The length of the CDR3 is 16 residues. CDR3 residues: CASSQVRATANTEAFF. For the CDR3, the DNA is TGTGCCAGCAGCCAAGTGCGAGCGACGGCGAACACTGAAGCTTTCTTT.

The chain links TRBV4-2 to TRBJ2-7; 12 nucleotides align to TRBD1. J gave up 3 bases and V 1 base, and 4 bases lay outside the gene matches. Germline CDR1 reads LGHNA; CDR2 reads YNFKEQ. The CDR3 has 16 amino acids. The CDR3 bases are TGTGCCAGCAGCCAAGCCGGGACAGGGGGCAACTACGAGCAGTACTTC. It specifies CASSQAGTGGNYEQYF.

The chain employs TRBV14 and TRBJ1-6; D gene uncertain. This CDR3 is 13 amino acids long. Germline-derived CDR1 and CDR2 are SGHDN and FVKESK. V was clipped by 4 bases and J by 10 bases, with 11 bases between them. As DNA, the CDR3 is TGTGCCAGCAGCCCCAGAGGGAGATCACCCCTCCACTTT. It encodes CASSPRGRSPLHF.

The chain recombines TRBV5-1 with TRBJ2-1; D remains ambiguous. The CDR3 totals 15 residues. CDR1 SGHRS and CDR2 YFSETQ come from the germline V gene. V was cut by 4 bases and J by 4 bases, with 15 bases left in between. In DNA, the CDR3 is TGCGCCAGCAGCAATTATGTGTCGCTGTACAATGAGCAGTTCTTC. Its translation is CASSNYVSLYNEQFF. Supplemented by reference TRBV5-1 and TRBJ2-1, the full variable domain reads KAGVTQTPRYLIKTRGQQVTLSCSPISGHRSVSWYQQTPGQGLQFLFEYFSETQRNKGNFPGRFSGRQFSNSRSEMNVSTLELGDSALYLCASSNYVSLYNEQFFGPGTRLTVL.

The chain links TRBV9 to TRBJ2-5; D possibly corresponds to TRBD1 (5 bases). The germline V gene encodes CDR1 SGDLS and CDR2 YYNGEE. The germline V and J ends were trimmed by 4 bases and 1 base, with 14 bases remaining between them. CDR3 length: 15 amino acids. The CDR3 DNA reads TGTGCCAGCAGCTCGCTACAGGCCCGCCAAGAGACCCAGTACTTC. This sequence encodes CASSSLQARQETQYF. Drawing the rest from reference TRBV9 and TRBJ2-5, the complete variable domain is DSGVTQTPKHLITATGQRVTLRCSPRSGDLSVYWYQQSLDQGLQFLIQYYNGEERAKGNILERFSAQQFPDLHSELNLSSLELGDSALYFCASSSLQARQETQYFGPGTRLLVL.

This chain connects TRBV10-3 to TRBJ1-1, with 8 bases fitting TRBD1. Germline V gives CDR1 ENHRY, CDR2 SYGVKD. The ends lost 0 bases at V and 10 bases at J; junction bases unmatched: 1. The CDR3 is made up of 12 amino acids. The CDR3 protein is CAISESDRAAFF. The DNA of the CDR3 is TGTGCCATCAGTGAGTCGGACAGGGCAGCTTTCTTT.

This rearrangement joins TRBV3-1 (or the pseudogene TRBV3-2) to TRBJ2-1, with D tentatively TRBD1 or TRBD2 (5 bases each). This CDR3 has 15 residues. Trimming removed 3 bases at V and 0 bases at J, with 9 bases between. Germline lookup yields CDR1 LGHDT and CDR2 YNNKEL (reference sequence). This CDR3 reads CASSQGRTSYNEQFF. DNA for the CDR3: TGTGCCAGCAGCCAGGGACGGACCTCCTACAATGAGCAGTTCTTC.

The chain employs TRBV24-1 and TRBJ2-3; maybe TRBD1 (6 bases). V gave up 3 bases and J gave up 4 bases, with 10 bases separating them. There are 14 residues in the CDR3. CDR1 is KGHDR and CDR2 is SFDVKD in the germline V gene. The CDR3 region is CATSDRGISDTQYF. The CDR3 DNA follows: TGTGCCACCAGTGATAGGGGGATTTCAGATACGCAGTATTTT.

V is TRBV6-2 or TRBV6-3 and J is TRBJ2-4; 7 bases match TRBD1. The V and J ends lost 5 bases and 7 bases, in that order; junction bases with no gene match: 14. The CDR3 consists of 16 residues. Germline CDR1 is MNHEY and CDR2 is SVGEGT. This CDR3 is CASSTPTGKGLNIQYF. CDR3 nucleotides: TGTGCCAGCAGTACGCCGACAGGGAAGGGTCTGAACATTCAGTACTTC.

The chain has TRBV3-1 (or the pseudogene TRBV3-2) and TRBJ2-2; the D gene is possibly TRBD1 (6 bases). The CDR3 has 14 amino acids. Deletions cut 2 bases from V and 5 bases from J, with 9 bases between. Per the germline V gene, CDR1 is LGHDT and CDR2 is YNNKEL (reference sequence). The DNA for the CDR3 is TGTGCCAGCAGCCAAATGAGGGGGACCGGGGAGCTGTTTTTT. It yields the protein CASSQMRGTGELFF.

This chain joins TRBV7-2 and TRBJ2-7, with TRBD2 identical over 7 bases. Unmatched junction bases numbered 9, after V lost 1 base and J lost 6 bases. The CDR3 totals 15 residues. Germline V gene lookup returns CDR1 SGHTA and CDR2 FQGNSA. In DNA, the CDR3 is TGTGCCAGCAGCTTAGAGTCGCGGGGGTCCCGCGAGCAGTACTTC. Its protein is CASSLESRGSREQYF.

This clone was observed once. This chain uses TRBV7-9 with TRBJ2-5; 8 bases agree with TRBD1. Germline CDR1 and CDR2: SEHNR and FQNEAQ (reference sequence). The CDR3 length is 14 residues. J was trimmed by 5 bases and V by 5 bases; bases with no gene match: 7. The CDR3 DNA follows: TGTGCCAGCAGCCAGACAGGGGATCGGGAGACCCAGTACTTC. Protein sequence: CASSQTGDRETQYF.

The chain couples TRBV5-1 to TRBJ1-1, with D unresolved. Germline values: CDR1 SGHRS, CDR2 YFSETQ. The CDR3 runs to 14 residues. Between the trimmed V and J ends, which lost 0 bases and 5 bases, there was a span of 11 bases. The CDR3 nucleotides are TGCGCCAGCAGCTTGGCCGGCAGACGAACTGAAGCTTTCTTT. Translating gives CASSLAGRRTEAFF.

The chain employs TRBV10-2 and TRBJ2-5, with TRBD2 matching 11 bases. Germline trimming cut 4 bases from V and 4 bases from J; bases unmatched to any gene: 11. The CDR3 totals 17 residues. CDR1 is WSHSY, CDR2 SAAADI, per germline. The CDR3 nucleotides read TGCGCCAGCAGTGGAAGACTAGCGGGACAGGCGGGAGAGACCCAGTACTTC. Amino acids: CASSGRLAGQAGETQYF.

The V call is TRBV19, the J call TRBJ1-5, with D perhaps matching TRBD1 (5 bases). There are 14 residues in the CDR3. V dropped 5 bases and J dropped 1 base, with 9 bases sitting between them. Per germline, CDR1 LNHDA and CDR2 SQIVND (reference sequence). This CDR3 reads CASSSQGSNQPQHF. The CDR3 region has the DNA TGTGCCAGTAGTTCTCAGGGAAGCAATCAGCCCCAGCATTTT.

The chain employs TRBV15 and TRBJ1-1, with D unresolved. Germline V CDR1 and CDR2: LNHNV, YYDKDF (reference sequence). V gave up 3 bases and J gave up 2 bases, with 7 bases separating them. This CDR3 has 13 amino acids. The chain's CDR3 is CATSRGINTEAFF. CDR3 bases: TGTGCCACCAGCAGGGGGATAAACACTGAAGCTTTCTTT.

This chain's CDR3 is CASLQGVGQPQHF. The CDR3 region has the DNA TGTGCCAGCCTCCAGGGAGTAGGGCAGCCCCAGCATTTT. J is TRBJ1-5 and V is TRBV19; TRBD1 might be the D (5 bases). Trimming removed 9 bases from V and 7 bases from J, with 16 bases in between. The germline V gene encodes CDR1 LNHDA and CDR2 SQIVND (reference sequence). The CDR3 is made up of 13 amino acids.

The V gene is TRBV18, the J gene TRBJ2-7; 10 bases align to TRBD1. V shed 2 bases, J shed 5 bases, and the junction held 6 bases outside the gene matches. This CDR3 spans 15 amino acids. Germline CDR1 is KGHSH and CDR2 is LQKENI. CDR3 sequence (DNA): TGTGCCAGCTCACCAGGGACAGGGGCTTCCCACGAGCAGTACTTC. Its protein is CASSPGTGASHEQYF.

The J gene is TRBJ1-4, the V gene TRBV3-1 (or the pseudogene TRBV3-2); unclear D gene. The CDR3 contains 14 residues. V was shortened by 1 base and J by 8 bases, with 11 bases between the two germline ends. Germline CDR1 LGHDT, CDR2 YNNKEL (reference sequence). CDR3 nucleotide sequence: TGTGCCAGCAGCCAAGGGGCTCAGATGGAAAAACTGTTTTTT. Translated: CASSQGAQMEKLFF.

This rearrangement joins TRBV30 to TRBJ2-1; 8 nucleotides align to TRBD2. Germline-derived CDR1 and CDR2 are GTSNPN and SVGIG (reference sequence). This CDR3 comprises 15 residues. V lost 2 bases, J lost 8 bases, and 11 bases stayed unmatched. CDR3 DNA sequence: TGTGCCTGGAGTACGGTAGCGGGGCCTAACGATGAGCAGTTCTTC. Encoded protein: CAWSTVAGPNDEQFF.

The gene calls are TRBV12-3 or TRBV12-4 and TRBJ2-7, with D possibly TRBD1 on 6 matching bases. The CDR3 totals 12 residues. Trimming removed 6 bases at V and 6 bases at J, with 12 bases between. The CDR3 DNA follows: TGTGCCAGCAGCCCAGGACAGTTCGAGCAGTACTTC. It encodes CASSPGQFEQYF.

The chain combines TRBV6-6 with TRBJ1-5, with TRBD1 matching 7 bases. J was trimmed by 5 bases and V by 6 bases; bases with no gene match: 10. Germline V gives CDR1 MNHNY, CDR2 SVGAGI (reference sequence). The CDR3 loop spans 15 amino acids. This CDR3 reads CASRGTVTDYQPQHF. CDR3 sequence (DNA): TGTGCCAGCAGAGGGACAGTTACAGATTATCAGCCCCAGCATTTT.

The chain couples TRBV6-6 to TRBJ1-5; D remains unclear. The germline V and J ends were trimmed by 8 bases and 5 bases, with 16 bases remaining between them. The CDR3 covers 14 residues. CDR1 and CDR2 from the germline V gene are MNHNY and SVGAGI (reference sequence). In DNA, the CDR3 is TGTGCCAGCCCGAGAAGCGACCGGCATCAGCCCCAGCATTTT. Translating it yields CASPRSDRHQPQHF.